A single sample is the source of the 5 T cell receptor beta chains below, sequenced in a study of Tregs in tolerant kidney transplant recipients. The nonmyeloablative bone marrow transplants came from related graft donors, with transient mixed chimerism. Sequenced by immunoSEQ multiplex PCR; TCRdb stores in-frame clones only, minus some. The sample holds 100,000 or so clones, 80% to 95% seen once. The sequences come from CD4+ T cells from blood (PBMCs), collected 12 months after the transplant. The source is a human patient who received a combined kidney and bone marrow transplant. Some T cells may arise from the graft donor.

This rearrangement joins TRBV10-3 to TRBJ2-1, with 7 bases aligning to TRBD2. This CDR3 is built from 13 residues. In germline, CDR1 is ENHRY, CDR2 SYGVKD. V lost 6 bases and J lost 5; bases outside the gene matches: 4. The CDR3 region has the DNA TGTGCCATCAGACTTACTAGCGACAATGAGCAGTTCTTC. Translated: CAIRLTSDNEQFF.

The chain combines TRBV11-1 with TRBJ1-3; 8 nucleotides match TRBD1. Germline V gene lookup returns CDR1 SGHAT and CDR2 FQDESV (reference sequence). V dropped 8 bases and J dropped 4; count of bases not matched to a gene: 7. This CDR3 contains 14 residues. CDR3 loop: CASERDRKGNTIYF. In DNA form, the CDR3 reads TGTGCCAGCGAGAGGGACAGGAAAGGAAACACCATATATTTT.

The rearrangement links TRBV6-1 to TRBJ1-2, with 10 bases aligning to TRBD1. Germline lookup yields CDR1 MNHNS and CDR2 SASEGT. V lost 7 bases to trimming and J lost 7 bases; unmatched junction nucleotides: 9. CDR3 length: 14 residues. CDR3 sequence reads: CASTLDRGNFGYTF. CDR3 DNA sequence: TGTGCCAGCACCTTGGACAGGGGGAATTTTGGCTACACCTTC.

This clone has a single count. This sequence joins TRBV12-5 and TRBJ2-5; 7 positions agree with TRBD1. The CDR3 loop spans 14 amino acids. The trim removed 0 bases at V and 4 bases at J, leaving 2 bases unmatched. Germline loops: CDR1 LGHNT, CDR2 FRNRAP. DNA for the CDR3: TGTGCTAGTGGTTTGGTCCGACAGGGAGAGACCCAGTACTTC. Its translation is CASGLVRQGETQYF. The entire variable domain, with the rest obtained from reference TRBV12-5 and TRBJ2-5, is as follows: DARVTQTPRHKVTEMGQEVTMRCQPILGHNTVFWYRQTMMQGLELLAYFRNRAPLDDSGMPKDRFSAEMPDATLATLKIQPSEPRDSAVYFCASGLVRQGETQYFGPGTRLLVL.

V and J are TRBV5-1 and TRBJ1-2; TRBD1 might be the D (5 bases). Germline CDR1 reads SGHRS; CDR2 reads YFSETQ. Trimming removed 0 bases at V and 6 bases at J, with 9 bases between. The CDR3 runs 13 residues. CDR3 protein: CASSLGGVNGYTF. For the CDR3, the DNA is TGCGCCAGCAGCTTGGGGGGCGTCAATGGCTACACCTTC.